What follows describes a single T cell receptor beta chain. Its antigen is as yet unknown. The sample is drawn from a study of radiotherapy plus CTLA-4 blockade in lung cancer. Measured with immunoSEQ multiplex PCR; TCRdb has only the in-frame clones, and not every one. Of approximately 77,000 clones in the sample, 60% to 85% were seen once. This CDR3 contains 12 residues. Looked up from germline, CDR1 is GTSNPN and CDR2 is SVGIG (reference sequence). Trimming took 3 bases from V and 6 from J; bases not matched to a gene: 1. Study-wide results and caveats: In blood, early T cell clone dynamics reportedly predicted response best, together with interferon-beta. Following radiotherapy plus ipilimumab, tumor-derived TCR clones expanded in the blood.

This specimen was peripheral blood, taken from a patient treated with radiotherapy plus ipilimumab. The chain joins TRBV30 to TRBJ1-5; TRBD1 agrees at 8 bases. The receptor was isolated from a human donor with non-small cell lung cancer whose response to radiotherapy plus ipilimumab could not be evaluated. Some clones in this sample may be carry-over from other donors' samples. Written as DNA, the CDR3 is TGTGCCTGGAGGACAGGGGTTCAGCCCCAGCATTTT. It translates to CAWRTGVQPQHF.